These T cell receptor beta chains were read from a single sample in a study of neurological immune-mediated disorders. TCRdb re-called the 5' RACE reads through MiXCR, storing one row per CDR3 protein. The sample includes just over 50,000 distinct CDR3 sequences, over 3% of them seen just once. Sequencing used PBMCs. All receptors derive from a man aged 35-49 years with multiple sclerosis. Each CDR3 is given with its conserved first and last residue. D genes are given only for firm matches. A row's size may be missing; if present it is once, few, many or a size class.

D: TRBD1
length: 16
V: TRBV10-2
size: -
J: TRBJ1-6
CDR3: CASRGQGTLGYSPLHF
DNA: TGCGCCAGTCGCGGACAGGGGACCTTGGGATACTCACCCCTCCACTTT

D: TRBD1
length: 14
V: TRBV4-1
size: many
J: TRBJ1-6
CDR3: CASSPQQGDSPLNF
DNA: TGCGCCAGCAGCCCTCAGCAGGGGGACTCACCCCTCAACTTT

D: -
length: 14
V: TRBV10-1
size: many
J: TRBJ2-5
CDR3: CASSDPNWGETQYF
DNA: TGCGCCAGCAGTGATCCAAACTGGGGGGAGACCCAGTACTTC

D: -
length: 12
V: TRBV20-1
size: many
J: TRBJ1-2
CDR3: CRGTDGSYGYTF
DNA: TGCAGGGGTACGGACGGCAGCTATGGCTACACCTTC

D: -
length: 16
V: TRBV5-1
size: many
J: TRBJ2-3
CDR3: CASSPRGGIRSDTQYF
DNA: TGCGCCAGCAGCCCGAGGGGGGGGATTCGTTCAGATACGCAGTATTTT

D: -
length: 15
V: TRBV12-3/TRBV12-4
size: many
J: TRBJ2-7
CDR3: CASSETGLSSYEQYF
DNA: TGTGCCAGCAGTGAAACAGGGCTTAGCTCCTACGAGCAGTACTTC

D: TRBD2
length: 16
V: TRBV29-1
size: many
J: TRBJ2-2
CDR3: CSVRLGGAGNTGELFF
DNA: TGCAGCGTGCGCCTCGGGGGGGCCGGGAACACCGGGGAGCTGTTTTTT

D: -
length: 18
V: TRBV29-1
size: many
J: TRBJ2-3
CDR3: CSVAPMRPPGGNTDTQYF
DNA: TGCAGCGTTGCCCCGATGAGACCGCCGGGTGGAAACACAGATACGCAGTATTTT

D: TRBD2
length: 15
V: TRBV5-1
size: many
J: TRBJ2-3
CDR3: CASSLDGTTTDTQYF
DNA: TGCGCCAGCAGCTTGGATGGGACTACCACAGATACGCAGTATTTT

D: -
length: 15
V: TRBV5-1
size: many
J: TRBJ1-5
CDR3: CASSLGPGQHQPQHF
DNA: TGCGCCAGCAGCTTGGGGCCAGGCCAGCATCAGCCCCAGCATTTT

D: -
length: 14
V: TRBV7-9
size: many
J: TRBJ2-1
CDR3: CAGAQGGTNNEQFF
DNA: TGTGCCGGGGCTCAAGGCGGGACCAACAATGAGCAGTTCTTC

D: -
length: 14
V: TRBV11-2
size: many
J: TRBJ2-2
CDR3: CASSLVATTGELFF
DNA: TGTGCCAGCAGCTTAGTCGCTACCACCGGGGAGCTGTTTTTT

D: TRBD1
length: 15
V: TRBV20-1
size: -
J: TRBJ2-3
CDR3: CSVTRQGDFTDTQYF
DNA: TGCAGTGTAACTCGACAGGGGGACTTCACAGATACGCAGTATTTT

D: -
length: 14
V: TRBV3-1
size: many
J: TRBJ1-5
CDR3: CASSLGQKGQPQHF
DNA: TGTGCCAGCAGCCTCGGACAGAAAGGTCAGCCCCAGCATTTT

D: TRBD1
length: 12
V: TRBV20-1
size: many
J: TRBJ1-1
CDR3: CSAGQGGTEAFF
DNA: TGCAGTGCCGGACAGGGTGGAACTGAAGCTTTCTTT

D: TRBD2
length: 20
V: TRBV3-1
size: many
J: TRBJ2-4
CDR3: CASSRRGTRTSGGASGIQYF
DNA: TGTGCCAGCAGCCGAAGGGGAACACGGACTAGCGGGGGGGCCTCTGGCATTCAGTACTTC

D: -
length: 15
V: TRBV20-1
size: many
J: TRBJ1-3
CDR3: CSATEGSWGGNTIYF
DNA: TGCAGTGCTACAGAGGGGTCTTGGGGAGGAAACACCATATATTTT

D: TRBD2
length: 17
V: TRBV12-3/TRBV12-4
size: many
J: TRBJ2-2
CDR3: CASSLTSGGARTGELFF
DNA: TGTGCCAGCAGTTTAACTAGCGGGGGGGCGCGTACCGGGGAGCTGTTTTTT

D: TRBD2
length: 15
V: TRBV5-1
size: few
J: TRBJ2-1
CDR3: CASSGASGGMSEQFF
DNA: TGCGCCAGCAGCGGAGCGAGCGGGGGGATGTCTGAGCAGTTCTTC

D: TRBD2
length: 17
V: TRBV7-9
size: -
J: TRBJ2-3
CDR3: CASSRSGGLTFTDTQYF
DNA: TGTGCCAGCAGCCGTAGCGGGGGCCTCACCTTCACAGATACGCAGTATTTT

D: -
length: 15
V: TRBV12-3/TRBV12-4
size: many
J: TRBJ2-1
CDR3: CASSRSDRTYNEQFF
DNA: TGTGCCAGCAGTCGCTCCGACAGAACCTACAATGAGCAGTTCTTC

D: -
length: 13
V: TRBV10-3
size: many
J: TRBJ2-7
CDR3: CAISTRDSYEQYF
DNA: TGTGCCATCAGTACCAGGGACTCCTACGAGCAGTACTTC

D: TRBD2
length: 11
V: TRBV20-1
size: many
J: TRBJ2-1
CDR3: CSARSVAGKFF
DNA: TGCAGTGCTAGGAGCGTAGCGGGGAAGTTCTTC

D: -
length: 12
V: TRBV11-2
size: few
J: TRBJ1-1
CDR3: CASSFVATEAFF
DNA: TGTGCCAGCAGCTTTGTCGCCACTGAAGCTTTCTTT

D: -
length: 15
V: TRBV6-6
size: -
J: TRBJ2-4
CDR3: CASSTLELTKNIQYF
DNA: TGTGCCAGCTCGACCCTGGAGCTGACCAAAAACATTCAGTACTTC

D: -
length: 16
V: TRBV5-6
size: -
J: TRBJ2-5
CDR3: CASSLAQAGTQETQYF
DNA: TGTGCCAGCAGCTTGGCTCAGGCAGGGACCCAAGAGACCCAGTACTTC

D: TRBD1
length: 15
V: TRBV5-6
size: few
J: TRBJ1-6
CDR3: CASSFRGSGNSPLNF
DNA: TGTGCCAGCAGCTTCAGGGGGTCCGGTAATTCACCCCTCAACTTT

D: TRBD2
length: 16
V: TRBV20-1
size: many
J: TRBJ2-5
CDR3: CSAKDLHGGGRETQYF
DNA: TGCAGTGCTAAGGACCTCCACGGGGGGGGACGGGAGACCCAGTACTTC

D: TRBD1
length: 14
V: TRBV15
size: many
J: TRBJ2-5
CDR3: CATSTRQGQETQYF
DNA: TGTGCCACCAGCACAAGACAGGGGCAAGAGACCCAGTACTTC

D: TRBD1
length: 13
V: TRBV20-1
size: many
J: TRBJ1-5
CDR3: CSAPGQGSQPQHF
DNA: TGCAGTGCCCCGGGACAGGGGAGTCAGCCCCAGCATTTT

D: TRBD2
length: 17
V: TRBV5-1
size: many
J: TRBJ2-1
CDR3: CASSLASTGGPRNEQFF
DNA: TGCGCCAGCAGCTTGGCTTCGACGGGGGGGCCAAGGAATGAGCAGTTCTTC

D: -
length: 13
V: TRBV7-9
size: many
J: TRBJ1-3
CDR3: CASSLAGENTIYF
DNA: TGTGCCAGCAGCTTAGCCGGTGAAAACACCATATATTTT

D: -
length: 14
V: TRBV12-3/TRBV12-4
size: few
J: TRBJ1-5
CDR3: CASSLETSNQPQNF
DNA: TGTGCCAGCAGTTTGGAGACATCTAATCAGCCCCAGAATTTT

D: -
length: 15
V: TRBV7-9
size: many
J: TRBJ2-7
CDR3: CASSSRDGRPYEQYF
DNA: TGTGCCAGCAGCTCGCGGGACGGAAGACCCTACGAGCAGTACTTC

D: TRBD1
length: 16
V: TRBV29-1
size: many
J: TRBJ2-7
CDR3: CSVEDPGTGGTYEQYF
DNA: TGCAGCGTTGAAGACCCCGGGACAGGGGGGACCTACGAGCAGTACTTC

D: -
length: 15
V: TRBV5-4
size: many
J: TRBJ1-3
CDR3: CASSPGLISGNTIYF
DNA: TGTGCCAGCAGCCCGGGACTGATCTCTGGAAACACCATATATTTT

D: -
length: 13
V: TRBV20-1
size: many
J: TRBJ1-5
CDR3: CSASQPGNQPQHF
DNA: TGCAGTGCTAGCCAGCCGGGCAATCAGCCCCAGCATTTT

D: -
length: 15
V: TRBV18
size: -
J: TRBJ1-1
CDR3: CASSPLQGTNTEAFF
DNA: TGTGCCAGCTCACCACTACAGGGTACGAACACTGAAGCTTTCTTT

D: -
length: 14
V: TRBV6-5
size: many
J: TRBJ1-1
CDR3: CASSRQLMNTEAFF
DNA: TGTGCCAGCAGTCGGCAGCTTATGAACACTGAAGCTTTCTTT

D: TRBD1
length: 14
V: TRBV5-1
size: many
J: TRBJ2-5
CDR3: CASSSGQEKETQYF
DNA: TGCGCCAGCAGCTCGGGACAGGAGAAAGAGACCCAGTACTTC

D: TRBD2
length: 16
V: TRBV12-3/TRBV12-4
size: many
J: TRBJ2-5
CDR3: CASSPLRGGGTRSQYF
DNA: TGTGCCAGCAGTCCCCTGCGGGGGGGCGGGACACGGTCCCAGTACTTC

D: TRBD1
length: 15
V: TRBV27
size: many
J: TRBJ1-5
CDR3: CASSISLQGNQPQHF
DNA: TGTGCCAGCAGTATCTCCTTACAGGGGAATCAGCCCCAGCATTTT

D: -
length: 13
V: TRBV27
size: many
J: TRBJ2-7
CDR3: CASSLSRAYEQYF
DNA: TGTGCCAGCAGTTTATCGCGGGCATACGAGCAGTACTTC

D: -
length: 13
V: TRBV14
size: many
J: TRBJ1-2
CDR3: CASSQRGYGGYTF
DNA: TGTGCCAGCAGCCAAAGGGGATATGGGGGCTACACCTTC

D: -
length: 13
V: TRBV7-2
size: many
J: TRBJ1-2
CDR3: CASSLASRGGYTF
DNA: TGTGCCAGCAGCTTAGCGAGCAGGGGTGGCTACACCTTC

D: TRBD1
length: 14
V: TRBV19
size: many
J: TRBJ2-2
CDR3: CASRDRANTGELFF
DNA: TGTGCCAGCCGGGACAGGGCGAACACCGGGGAGCTGTTTTTT

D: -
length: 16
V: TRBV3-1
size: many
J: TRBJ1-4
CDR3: CASSQDGGGGTEKLFF
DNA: TGTGCCAGCAGCCAAGATGGAGGGGGGGGTACCGAAAAACTGTTTTTT

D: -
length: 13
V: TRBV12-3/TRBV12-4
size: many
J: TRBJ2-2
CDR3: CATGTGNTGELFF
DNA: TGTGCCACCGGGACGGGGAACACCGGGGAGCTGTTTTTT

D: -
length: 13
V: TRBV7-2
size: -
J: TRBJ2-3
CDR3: CASSSYSTDTQYF
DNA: TGTGCCAGCAGCTCGTATAGCACAGATACGCAGTATTTT

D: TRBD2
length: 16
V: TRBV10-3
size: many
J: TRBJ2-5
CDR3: CAISESGSGAFGTQYF
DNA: TGTGCCATCAGTGAGTCGGGTAGCGGGGCCTTTGGGACCCAGTACTTC

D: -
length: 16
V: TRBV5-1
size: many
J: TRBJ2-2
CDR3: CASSSPGTPNTGELFF
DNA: TGCGCCAGCAGCTCCCCCGGGACACCTAACACCGGGGAGCTGTTTTTT

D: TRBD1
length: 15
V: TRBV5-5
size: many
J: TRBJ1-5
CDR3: CASSLPGTGNQPQNF
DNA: TGTGCCAGCAGCTTGCCTGGGACAGGGAATCAGCCCCAGAATTTT

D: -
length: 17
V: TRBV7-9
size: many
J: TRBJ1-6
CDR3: CASSPTSDSMLNSPLHF
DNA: TGTGCCAGCAGCCCGACATCTGACAGTATGCTAAATTCACCCCTCCACTTT

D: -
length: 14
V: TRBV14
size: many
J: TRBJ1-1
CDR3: CASSQTPGRAEAFF
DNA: TGTGCCAGCAGCCAAACACCTGGACGGGCTGAAGCTTTCTTT

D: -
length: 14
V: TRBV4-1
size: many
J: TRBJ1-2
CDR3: CASSHDYRGDGYTF
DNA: TGCGCCAGCAGCCATGATTACCGCGGGGATGGCTACACCTTC